Listed below are T cell receptor beta chains from one sample, sequenced in a study of neurological immune-mediated disorders. TCRdb processed the 5' RACE reads anew with MiXCR; each CDR3 protein has one entry. The data contain tens of thousands of distinct CDR3 sequences, less than 15% of them singletons. Sequences were obtained from PBMCs. Every receptor here comes from a woman between 50 and 59 years old in good health. The CDR3 runs from the conserved cysteine through the conserved F or W. D genes are given only for firm matches. The size field is filled for only some rows; it gives once, few, many or a size class.

J	D	V	length	size	DNA	CDR3
TRBJ2-5	-	TRBV2	13	many	TGTGCCAGCAGTGAAATGGGACAAGAGACCCAGTACTTC	CASSEMGQETQYF
TRBJ2-1	-	TRBV5-1	15	many	TGCGCCAGCAGCTTGGAACGGGAGTGGGGCAATGAGCAGTTCTTC	CASSLEREWGNEQFF
TRBJ2-1	TRBD1	TRBV28	15	many	TGTGCCAGCAGGTCGGGACAGCCCTCCTACAATGAGCAGTTCTTC	CASRSGQPSYNEQFF
TRBJ1-5	-	TRBV3-1	14	many	TGTGCCAGCAGCCAAGACCAAAAAAGTCAGCCCCAGCATTTT	CASSQDQKSQPQHF
TRBJ1-1	-	TRBV6-1	14	few	TGTGCCAGCAATGAATTTCGGGGGAACACTGAAGCTTTCTTT	CASNEFRGNTEAFF
TRBJ2-7	-	TRBV7-9	14	many	TGTGCCATCAATCTGTGGTATACCGACGGCGAGCAGTACTTC	CAINLWYTDGEQYF
TRBJ2-3	TRBD2	TRBV29-1	14	many	TGCAGCGCCGGGGATAGCGGGGCCACAGATACGCAGTATTTT	CSAGDSGATDTQYF
TRBJ2-4	TRBD2	TRBV28	22	many	TGTGCCAGCAGTTTTCTTTCCCCGGGACTAGCGGGATTTTTGGGGGCCAAAAACATTCAGTACTTC	CASSFLSPGLAGFLGAKNIQYF
TRBJ1-1	TRBD1	TRBV28	14	many	TGTGCCAGCACCTCGGGACAGCCGAACTCTGAAGCTTTCTTT	CASTSGQPNSEAFF
TRBJ1-5	-	TRBV10-3	16	many	TGTGCCATCAGTGCCTCTAATCGGGGATCCAATCAGCCCCAGCATTTT	CAISASNRGSNQPQHF
TRBJ2-5	-	TRBV7-8	15	many	TGTGCCAGCAGCTTAGGTCTCCTAGCGCAAGAGACCCAGTACTTC	CASSLGLLAQETQYF
TRBJ1-5	-	TRBV7-8	13	many	TGTGCCAGCAGCGATGGAGTAAATCAGCCCCAGCATTTT	CASSDGVNQPQHF
TRBJ1-2	-	TRBV5-5	13	-	TGTGCCAGCAGCTTGGTTGCGGGGCAAGGCTACACCTTC	CASSLVAGQGYTF
TRBJ1-1	-	TRBV30	12	-	TGTGCCTGGAGTGTAGAAGGGACAGAAGCTTTCTTT	CAWSVEGTEAFF
TRBJ1-3	-	TRBV5-1	14	many	TGCGCCAGCAGCTTGGATGGCTCTGGAAACACCATATATTTT	CASSLDGSGNTIYF
TRBJ1-5	-	TRBV5-6	14	many	TGTGCCAGCAGCTTGTGGGCAGGGCTCTCGGCCCAGCATTTT	CASSLWAGLSAQHF
TRBJ2-5	-	TRBV5-1	15	many	TGCGCCAGCAGCTCTAGTATCGGGGTTTTGGAGACCCAGTACTTC	CASSSSIGVLETQYF
TRBJ2-1	TRBD1	TRBV5-1	15	many	TGCGCCAGCAGCCCTGACAGGGGCTTTTTCAATGAGCAGTTCTTC	CASSPDRGFFNEQFF
TRBJ1-4	TRBD1	TRBV12-3/TRBV12-4	14	-	TGTGCCAGCAGAAGGACAGGGGGGATGGAAAAACTGTTTTTT	CASRRTGGMEKLFF
TRBJ2-1	TRBD2	TRBV11-2	15	many	TGTGCCAGCAGCTGGACGGGGGGATCCTACAATGAGCAGTTCTTC	CASSWTGGSYNEQFF